The text below deals with one T cell receptor (beta chain). The protocol was immunoSEQ multiplex PCR, while the TCRdb copy is restricted to in-frame clones and leaves out a portion. The data hold tens of thousands of clones, with approximately 87% observed a single time. The data were taken from a study of control samples from healthy donors and cancer patients. J lost 6 bases, V lost 3 bases, and 1 base had no gene match. The CDR3 has 13 residues. CDR1 and CDR2 (germline): SGHTA, FQGTGA. This chain links TRBV7-3 with TRBJ1-1, with 10 bases fitting TRBD1. Sequenced sample: blood. This receptor was identified in a man aged 50-60 years in good health. CDR3 nucleotides: TGTGCCAGCAGCTTGACAGGGGGCCCTGAAGCTTTCTTT. It translates to CASSLTGGPEAFF.